This T cell receptor (beta chain) came from a study of blood T cell repertoires in COVID-19. Study-level information: Italy, Spain and the United States were the sources of the convalescent and acute COVID-19 samples. The cDNA or gDNA used as material had been derived from T cells, B-cell-depleted T cells, or PBMCs.

Original processing methods: Estimation of nucleated cell counts relied on the amplification of reference gene primers. The protocol was immunoSEQ multiplex PCR, while the TCRdb copy is restricted to in-frame clones and leaves out a portion. From that table come the V and J calls and clone size; the DNA was used to work out D and trimming. The table includes 120,000 to 150,000 clones, about three quarters detected once. V shed 1 base and J shed 4 bases, with 13 bases lying between them. The CDR3 has 15 amino acids. CDR1 and CDR2 (germline): SGHRS, YFSETQ. The chain joins TRBV5-1 to TRBJ2-3; TRBD2 is a possible D gene (5 bases). The sample comprised peripheral blood. This sequence was found in a man of 80 years or more with acute or convalescent COVID-19. The CDR3 sequence: CASSLSLTSADTQYF. CDR3 in DNA: TGCGCCAGCAGCTTGTCCCTAACTAGTGCAGATACGCAGTATTTT.